The clone carrying this TCR beta chain was seen a handful of times. Its antigen is undetermined. In germline, CDR1 is MNHNS, CDR2 SASEGT. V lost 3 bases and J lost 3; bases outside the gene matches: 3. This CDR3 contains 14 residues. RNA transcripts served as the template for amplifying TCR beta CDR3 regions. The HTBI set primed first-round TCR CDR3 RT-PCR. TCRdb independently ran MiXCR on the multiplex PCR reads; one entry per CDR3 protein. The table shows 500,000 to 600,000 distinct CDR3 sequences, with over 15% occurring only once. The sample comes from a study of T cells in Graves' hyperthyroidism and ophthalmopathy. Notes on the study in general: Most thyroid clonotypes that were expanded above 0.001 also turned up in blood.

The sequencing input was blood. This sequence joins TRBV6-1 and TRBJ2-5, with 8 bases matching TRBD1. The clonotype was recovered from a young woman with Graves' hyperthyroidism. The CDR3 loop reads CASSETGDKETQYF. The CDR3 DNA reads TGTGCCAGCAGTGAGACAGGGGACAAAGAGACCCAGTACTTC.